This is a list of T cell receptor beta chains from one sample in a study of Ad26.COV2.S vaccination and SARS-CoV-2 variants. Generated by immunoSEQ multiplex PCR, the TCRdb table keeps only in-frame clones and is missing some. The data hold 400,000 to 450,000 clones, with roughly 88% observed a single time. Here the sequenced sample was peripheral blood, taken in a trial of Ad26.COV2.S vaccine versus placebo. The receptors derive from a person between 18 and 59 years old who received the Ad26.COV2.S COVID-19 vaccine or a placebo. Both conserved end residues are trimmed from each CDR3. Fields, in order: CDR3 protein, V gene, D gene, J gene. The D gene is left open where the match is weak.

ASSFVSPRTEKLF TRBV27 NA TRBJ1-4
ATSGPPTSGRSTDTQY TRBV24-1 TRBD2 TRBJ2-3
ASSPTSGGFEQF TRBV5-1 NA TRBJ2-1
ASSPLSGLEQF TRBV5-4 NA TRBJ2-1
ASRPGQGGNSPLH TRBV19 TRBD1 TRBJ1-6
ATSERDFSRGWVNEQF TRBV24-1 NA TRBJ2-1
ASSPGTGPGVLH TRBV6-5 TRBD1 TRBJ1-6
ASSRDQAPYNEQF TRBV6-5 NA TRBJ2-1
ASSPLTVLQETQY TRBV7-9 NA TRBJ2-5
AISERQMNTEAF TRBV10-3 NA TRBJ1-1
ASSVITSGPQETQY TRBV7-9 TRBD2 TRBJ2-5
ASSEVGREETQY TRBV6-1 NA TRBJ2-5
ASSVGQGSTGELF TRBV9 NA TRBJ2-2
ASSRPGSVDTGELF TRBV5-4 NA TRBJ2-2
ASSSSGWRPYEQY TRBV7-2 NA TRBJ2-7
ASSPQTSGNGEQY TRBV18 TRBD2 TRBJ2-7
ASSLDGLGAGLNYEQY TRBV11-2 NA TRBJ2-7
SASSVGTYNEQF TRBV29-1 NA TRBJ2-1
ASSVPGQPHMNTEAF TRBV28 TRBD1 TRBJ1-1
ATSRAGGDVTNEKLF TRBV15 TRBD1 TRBJ1-4
ASTPSHGTNEKLF TRBV6-6 NA TRBJ1-4
ASSLAGGVSYEQY TRBV13 TRBD2 TRBJ2-7
ASSLNLNQPQH TRBV28 NA TRBJ1-5
ASSLRYRVDEQF TRBV11-2 NA TRBJ2-1
ASSPTSGTSTDTQY TRBV18 TRBD2 TRBJ2-3
ASSHLTGENYGYT TRBV16 NA TRBJ1-2
ASKRTSGRGGDEQF TRBV27 TRBD2 TRBJ2-1
ASSLVQVSGGELF TRBV5-1 NA TRBJ2-2
ASSQEGLVLSGELF TRBV4-2 TRBD2 TRBJ2-2
ASSYGGSQPQH TRBV6-6 NA TRBJ1-5
ASSEAPSAQY TRBV2 NA TRBJ2-3
ASSLAPGQRTGELF TRBV11-2 TRBD1 TRBJ2-2
ASSPAGLPGNEQF TRBV3-1/TRBV3-2 NA TRBJ2-1
ASSLVGQGDYEQY TRBV5-1 TRBD1 TRBJ2-7
ASSLTDEQY TRBV2 NA TRBJ2-7
ASSLASRGQGASQPQH TRBV7-6 TRBD1 TRBJ1-5
ASRQGYGYT TRBV6-5 NA TRBJ1-2
ASSWTGESNEKLF TRBV7-2 TRBD1 TRBJ1-4
ASSVGVLTGGYNEQF TRBV9 NA TRBJ2-1
ASSLSDRAQH TRBV7-2 NA TRBJ1-5
ASSMGSSGNTIY TRBV19 NA TRBJ1-3
ASSQEWASSGNTIY TRBV3-1/TRBV3-2 NA TRBJ1-3
ASSQAPGERSYGYT TRBV4-1 NA TRBJ1-2
ASSYGTGDEQF TRBV12-3/TRBV12-4 TRBD1 TRBJ2-1
ASSLVGTGTDTQY TRBV7-9 TRBD1 TRBJ2-3
ASSRGVTGEKLF TRBV27 NA TRBJ1-4
ASSAAASTDTQY TRBV25-1 NA TRBJ2-3
ASSLVRAGVSCYNEQF TRBV12-1 NA TRBJ2-1
ASSFGRLAGGNEQF TRBV5-1 TRBD2 TRBJ2-1
ASSLGQTRGLRYGYT TRBV13 NA TRBJ1-2
ASSLEGGLAGGNYEQY TRBV27 TRBD2 TRBJ2-7
ASSLRDRSNSPLH TRBV27 TRBD1 TRBJ1-6
ASSQKSGGLAGGLGEQY TRBV6-6 TRBD2 TRBJ2-7
ASSWGLAGGWY TRBV5-6 TRBD2 TRBJ2-3
ASSAGVSYEQY TRBV12-3/TRBV12-4 NA TRBJ2-7
ASITSMVSGNTIY TRBV28 NA TRBJ1-3
ASSPETESYNEQF TRBV7-9 NA TRBJ2-1
ASSRTSNRETQY TRBV5-1 NA TRBJ2-5
ASSLLAGRSDTQY TRBV28 TRBD2 TRBJ2-3
ASSPRQGTPPLH TRBV7-3 NA TRBJ1-6